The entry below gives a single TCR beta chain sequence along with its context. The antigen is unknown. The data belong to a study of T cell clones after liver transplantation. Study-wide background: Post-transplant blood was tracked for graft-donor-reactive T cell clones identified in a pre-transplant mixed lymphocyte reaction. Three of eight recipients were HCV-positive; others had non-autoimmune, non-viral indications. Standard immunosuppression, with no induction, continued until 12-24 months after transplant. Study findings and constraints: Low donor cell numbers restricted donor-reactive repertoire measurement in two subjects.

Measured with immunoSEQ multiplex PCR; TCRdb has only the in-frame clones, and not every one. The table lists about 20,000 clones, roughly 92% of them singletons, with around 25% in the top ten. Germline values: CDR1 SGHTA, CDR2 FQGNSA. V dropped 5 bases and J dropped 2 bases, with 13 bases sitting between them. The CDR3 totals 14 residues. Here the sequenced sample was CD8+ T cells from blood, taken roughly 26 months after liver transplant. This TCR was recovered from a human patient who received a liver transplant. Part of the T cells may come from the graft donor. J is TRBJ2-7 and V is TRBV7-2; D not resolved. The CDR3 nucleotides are TGTGCCAGCAGCCCACCGGCCCTTACCTACGAGCAGTACTTC. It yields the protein CASSPPALTYEQYF.